The T cell receptor beta chain under discussion was sequenced for a study of a mutant IDH1 vaccine in newly diagnosed glioma. Time point of the sample: baseline, week 1 (first vaccination visit). Treatment here: pre-vaccination baseline after standard-of-care therapy. Here immunoSEQ multiplex PCR was the method, and the copy in TCRdb shows in-frame clones only, minus some. The top ten clones hold 1.8% of a sample with about 51,000 clones, around 80% of them seen once. This CDR3 contains 13 residues. From germline, CDR1 is SGHRS and CDR2 YFSETQ. J was trimmed by 6 bases and V by 4 bases; bases with no gene match: 5.

The chain carries TRBV5-1 and TRBJ1-2; 8 nucleotides align to TRBD1. The sequencing here drew on PBMCs, taken from a glioma patient treated with radiotherapy, temozolomide or both. The clonotype originates from a woman aged 40 to 49 with glioma. The CDR3 here is CASSLGQANGYTF. CDR3 nucleotide sequence: TGCGCCAGCAGCCTGGGACAGGCCAATGGCTACACCTTC.